This T cell receptor beta chain was sequenced for a study of cytomegalovirus exposure and HLA in healthy donors. Vbeta (60) and Jbeta (13) primers were used in the PCR. Method: immunoSEQ multiplex PCR; TCRdb's copy keeps in-frame clones and lacks some. The table has around 170,000 clones, around 80% seen once. Trimming pared 5 bases from V and 5 bases from J, leaving 15 bases between. The CDR3 contains 14 residues. The germline V gene encodes CDR1 MNHEY and CDR2 SVGAGI. Regarding the study as a whole: V- and J-gene trimming in TCR beta was tied to a missense DCLRE1C variant by an analysis performed later. It was reportedly the case that the classifier diagnosed cytomegalovirus status with high specificity and sensitivity.

Healthy bone marrow donors made up the donor group. This clone was counted a few times. Its antigen remains unknown. The sequence was collected from a man aged 18-30 years in good health and CMV-seronegative. Sequenced material: PBMCs. V usage is TRBV6-5 and J usage is TRBJ1-1; D perhaps matches TRBD1 (6 bases). DNA of the CDR3: TGTGCCAGCAGTAGGGGGGGAGTTGGGACTGAAGCTTTCTTT. Amino acids: CASSRGGVGTEAFF.